These 7 T cell receptor beta chains originate from one sample sequenced in a study of beta chain features in type 1 diabetes (dated by TCRdb to 2016 to 2018). Their antigen targets remain unknown. The library was made by the immunoSEQ multiplex PCR assay. The High Capacity cDNA Reverse Transcription Kit was used to reverse transcribe all of the isolated RNA, meaning that expressed TCRB transcripts were what got sequenced. In TCRdb, the immuneACCESS table is reduced to in-frame sequences with V and J assigned. These tables do not hold every clone; where another copy was compared, an unresolved V gene accounts for under half, and the others remain unexplained. The sample data list roughly 220,000 clones, and around 15% of these were observed just once. About 0.085% of the sample is held by the ten biggest clonotypes. What the study reported, not specific to this receptor: A moderate but significant shortening of TCRB CDR3 length was observed in type 1 diabetes patients in all four CD4+ subsets.

The sequenced material came from naive CD4+ T cells from blood. The sample's cell subset or site label is to be understood as: true naive CD4+ T cells. The source is a man aged 30 to 45 with type 1 diabetes.

This rearrangement joins TRBV10-1 to TRBJ2-1, with D perhaps matching TRBD1 or TRBD2 (5 bases each). V was clipped by 4 bases and J by 9 bases, with 13 bases between them. CDR1 and CDR2 from the germline V gene are WNHNN and SYGVQD (reference sequence). The CDR3 sequence is 13 residues long. CDR3 nucleotides: TGCGCCAGCAGTGTGCAGGGAGACGGTGAGCAGTTCTTC. Protein product: CASSVQGDGEQFF.

The chain has TRBV2 and TRBJ1-3, with D possibly matching TRBD1 (5 bases). Germline loops: CDR1 SNHLY, CDR2 FYNNEI. This CDR3 comprises 13 residues. V lost 6 bases to trimming and J lost 3 bases, with 9 bases between them. CDR3 amino acids: CASRQGGGNTIYF. CDR3 in DNA: TGTGCCAGCAGGCAGGGAGGTGGAAACACCATATATTTT.

The chain combines TRBV28 with TRBJ2-3; TRBD1 aligns across 9 bases. The V and J ends lost 2 bases and 2 bases, in that order; junction bases with no gene match: 5. The CDR3 spans 16 residues. CDR1 is MDHEN, CDR2 SYDVKM, per germline. The CDR3 nucleotides read TGTGCCAGCAGTTTAGGACGGGACAGGGTCACAGATACGCAGTATTTT. Translated, it gives CASSLGRDRVTDTQYF.

This clone has more than one count but fewer than ten. The CDR3 reads CASSYRVNEQFF. The CDR3 DNA follows: TGTGCCAGCAGTTACAGGGTCAATGAGCAGTTCTTC. The chain joins TRBV28 to TRBJ2-1, with D possibly TRBD1 on 6 matching bases. Germline V gives CDR1 MDHEN, CDR2 SYDVKM. V lost 4 bases and J lost 6, with 7 bases in between. This CDR3 comprises 12 residues.

The genes are TRBV29-1 and TRBJ2-7; D gene uncertain. The CDR3 is 11 residues long. V was trimmed by 4 bases and J by 9 bases, leaving 13 bases between them. Per germline, CDR1 SQVTM and CDR2 ANQGSEA. The CDR3 region is CSVGFPVGQYF. In DNA form, the CDR3 reads TGCAGCGTTGGATTCCCAGTCGGGCAGTACTTC.

V usage is TRBV7-8 and J usage is TRBJ2-1; maybe TRBD2 (5 bases). Between the trimmed V and J ends, which lost 11 bases and 0 bases, there was a span of 17 bases. The CDR3 has 15 amino acids. Germline V gene data show CDR1 as SGHVS and CDR2 as FQNEAQ. The chain's CDR3 is CAVGGRASSYNEQFF. The CDR3 DNA reads as TGTGCCGTAGGAGGCCGGGCAAGCTCCTACAATGAGCAGTTCTTC.

About this clone itself: The same CDR3 also results from other DNA sequences found in this sample. This chain joins TRBV29-1 and TRBJ2-7; 10 bases line up with TRBD1. Trimming removed 4 bases from V and 5 bases from J; junction bases left unmatched: 2. The CDR3 extends over 12 amino acids. Germline V gives CDR1 SQVTM, CDR2 ANQGSEA. DNA of the CDR3: TGCAGCGTTGGACAGGGGGCGGACGAGCAGTACTTC. It translates to CSVGQGADEQYF.